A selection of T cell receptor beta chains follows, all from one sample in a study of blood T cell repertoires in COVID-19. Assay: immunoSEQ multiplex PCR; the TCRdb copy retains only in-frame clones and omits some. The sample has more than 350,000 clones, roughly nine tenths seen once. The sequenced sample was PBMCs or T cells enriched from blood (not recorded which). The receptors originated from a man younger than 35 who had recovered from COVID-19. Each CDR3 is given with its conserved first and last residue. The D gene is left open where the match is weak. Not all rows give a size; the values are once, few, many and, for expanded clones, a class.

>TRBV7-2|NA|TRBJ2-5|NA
TGTGCCAGCAGCCCGAGACTAATCAAAGAGACCCAGTACTTC
CASSPRLIKETQYF
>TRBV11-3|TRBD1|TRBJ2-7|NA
TGTGCCAGCAGCTTAAGTACGGCGGGACAGGGGGTAGGGGAGCAGTACTTC
CASSLSTAGQGVGEQYF
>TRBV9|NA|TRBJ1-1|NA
TGTGCCAGCAGCGTAGTGGCAGGTAGGGAAGCTTTCTTT
CASSVVAGREAFF
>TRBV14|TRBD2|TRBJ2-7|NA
TGTGCCAGCAGCCAAGGGACTAGCGGGAACTACGAGCAGTACTTC
CASSQGTSGNYEQYF
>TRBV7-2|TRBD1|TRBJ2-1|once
TGTGCCAGCAGCCGGGACAGGGTAATGAATGAGCAGTTCTTC
CASSRDRVMNEQFF
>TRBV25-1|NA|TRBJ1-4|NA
TGTGCCAGCAGTGATAGTGCAACTAATGAAAAACTGTTTTTT
CASSDSATNEKLFF
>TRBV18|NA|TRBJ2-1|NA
TGTGCCAGCTCACCATCAGGGCCCAATGAGCAGTTCTTC
CASSPSGPNEQFF
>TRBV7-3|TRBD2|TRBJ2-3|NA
TGTGCCAGCAGGATCGGCCGACTAGCTGACACAGATACGCAGTATTTT
CASRIGRLADTDTQYF
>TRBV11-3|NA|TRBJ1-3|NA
TGTGCCAGCAGCTTAACCTCGACCCTCGAGGAAAAGTCCGACACCATATATTTT
CASSLTSTLEEKSDTIYF
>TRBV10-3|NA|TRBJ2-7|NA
TGTGCCTCCCTGAGGGAGACTACGGGCGCCTACGAGCAGTACTTC
CASLRETTGAYEQYF
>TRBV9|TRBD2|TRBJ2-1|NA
TGTGCCAGCAGCGTAGAGGGCGGGAGGGCCCCCAATGAGCAGTTCTTC
CASSVEGGRAPNEQFF
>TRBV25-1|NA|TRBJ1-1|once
TGTGCCAGCAGTGATTGGGGAGGAGCTTTCTTT
CASSDWGGAFF
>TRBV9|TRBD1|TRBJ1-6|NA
TGTGCCAGCAGCGCGAGACAGGGCCTTTATAATTCACCCCTCCACTTT
CASSARQGLYNSPLHF
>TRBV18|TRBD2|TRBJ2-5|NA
TGTGCCAGCTCACCACCGGGACTAGCGGGAGTAGTGGAGACCCAGTACTTC
CASSPPGLAGVVETQYF
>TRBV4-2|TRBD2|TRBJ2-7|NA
TGTGCCAGCAGCCCGCGCCTAGCGGGGGGGCCCTCCTACGAGCAGTACTTC
CASSPRLAGGPSYEQYF
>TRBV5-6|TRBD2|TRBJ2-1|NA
TGTGCCAGCAGCCCAACGAGTCTAGCGGGGGGCTGGTATGAGCAGTTCTTC
CASSPTSLAGGWYEQFF
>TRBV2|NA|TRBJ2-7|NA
TGTGCCAGCAGCGAGAAGCGGGCGGCAGGCCTCATCTACGAGCAGTACTTC
CASSEKRAAGLIYEQYF
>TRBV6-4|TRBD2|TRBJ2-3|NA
TGTGCCAGCAGTGATACGGCGGGAGGACCAGATACGCAGTATTTT
CASSDTAGGPDTQYF
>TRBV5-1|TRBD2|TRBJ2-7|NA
TGCGCCAGCAGCTTGGCACGTAGCGGGTTCTACGAGCAGTACTTC
CASSLARSGFYEQYF
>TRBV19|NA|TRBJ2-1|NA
TGTGCCAGTAGTCCAACGTCGTGGGGCCCCTACAATGAGCAGTTCTTC
CASSPTSWGPYNEQFF
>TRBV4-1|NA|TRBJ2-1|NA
TGCGCCAGCAGCCACCTTAGCGATGAGCAGTTCTTC
CASSHLSDEQFF
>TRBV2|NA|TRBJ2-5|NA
TGTGCCAGCAGCTTCCGGGACAAAATACAAGAGACCCAGTACTTC
CASSFRDKIQETQYF
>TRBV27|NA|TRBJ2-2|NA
TGTGCCAGCAGCGCAGGGTTCACCGGGGAGCTGTTTTTT
CASSAGFTGELFF
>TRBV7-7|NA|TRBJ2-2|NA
TGTGCCAGCAGCTTTTCCTCAGGGGACACCGGGGAGCTGTTTTTT
CASSFSSGDTGELFF
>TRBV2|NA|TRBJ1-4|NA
TGTGCCAGCAGTCCGGGACTAAGGGAAAAACTGTTTTTT
CASSPGLREKLFF
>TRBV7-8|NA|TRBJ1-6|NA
TGTGCCAGCAGCTTTACAGGGAGTAATTCACCCCTCCACTTT
CASSFTGSNSPLHF
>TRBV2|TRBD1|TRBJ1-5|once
TGTGCCAGCAGACAGGGGAATGGCAATCAGCCCCAGCATTTT
CASRQGNGNQPQHF
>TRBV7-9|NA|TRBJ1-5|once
TGTGCCAGCAGCTTCAGGGATCAGCCCCAGCATTTT
CASSFRDQPQHF
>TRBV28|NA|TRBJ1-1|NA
TGTGCCAGCAGTTTAAAGTTTGCGACTGAAGCTTTCTTT
CASSLKFATEAFF
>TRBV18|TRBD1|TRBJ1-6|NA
TGTGCCAGCTCACCCGGGACAGTGGGGAATTCACCCCTCCACTTT
CASSPGTVGNSPLHF
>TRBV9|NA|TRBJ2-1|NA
TGTGCCAGCGCGGGACAGACCTACAATGAGCAGTTCTTC
CASAGQTYNEQFF
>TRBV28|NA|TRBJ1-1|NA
TGTGCCAGCAGTCCAGGGGTGGGCACTGAAGCTTTCTTT
CASSPGVGTEAFF
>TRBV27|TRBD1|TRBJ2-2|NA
TGTGCCAGCAGTTTATCGAAAGGACAGGGGACCTCCGGGGAGCTGTTTTTT
CASSLSKGQGTSGELFF
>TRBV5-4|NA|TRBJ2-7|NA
TGTGCCAGCAGCTTCCAGGGAACCTACGAGCAGTACTTC
CASSFQGTYEQYF
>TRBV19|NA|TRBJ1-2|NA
TGTGCCAGTAGGACAGACCTCAACGGGTACGGCTACACCTTC
CASRTDLNGYGYTF
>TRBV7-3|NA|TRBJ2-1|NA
TGTGCCAGCAGCTCCCGGACTAATGGTAAGCAGTTCTTC
CASSSRTNGKQFF
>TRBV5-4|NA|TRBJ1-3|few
TGTGCCAGCAGCCTCGCAGGGGGAAACACCATATATTTT
CASSLAGGNTIYF
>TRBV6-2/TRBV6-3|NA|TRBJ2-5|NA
TGTGCCAGCAGTTATCTTCTCGGCGGACTCCAAGAGACCCAGTACTTC
CASSYLLGGLQETQYF
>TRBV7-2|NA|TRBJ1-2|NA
TGTGCCAGCAGCTTAGCCACAGCATTCCCGTCAGAGGGCTACACCTTC
CASSLATAFPSEGYTF
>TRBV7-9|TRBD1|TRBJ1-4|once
TGTGCCAGCAGCCCGGGGACAGGGGGCGAGGAAAAACTGTTTTTT
CASSPGTGGEEKLFF
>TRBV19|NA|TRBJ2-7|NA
TGTGCCAGTAGGCAGGGGCTAGGGCCCTACGAGCAGTACTTC
CASRQGLGPYEQYF
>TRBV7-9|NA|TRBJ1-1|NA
TGTGCCAGCAGTTCTAGCAGGGGAGCTTTCTTT
CASSSSRGAFF
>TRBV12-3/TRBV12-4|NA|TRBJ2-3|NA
TGTGCCAGCAGTTTAGTCGGAGATACGCAGTATTTT
CASSLVGDTQYF
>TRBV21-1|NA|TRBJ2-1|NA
TGTGCCAGCATCGACCCCCGGCTAGCGGGCCTGGGCCCCCTCTACAATGAGCAGTTCTTC
CASIDPRLAGLGPLYNEQFF
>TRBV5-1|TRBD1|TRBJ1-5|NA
TGCGCCAGCAGCTTGGGCGGTGGACAGGGAAATCAGCCCCAGCATTTT
CASSLGGGQGNQPQHF
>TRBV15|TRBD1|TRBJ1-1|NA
TGTGCCACCAGCAGATCGGACAGGGTGGGGACTGAAGCTTTCTTT
CATSRSDRVGTEAFF
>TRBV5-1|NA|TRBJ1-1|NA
TGCGCCAGCAAGTGGGGGCGAGGTGAAGCTTTCTTT
CASKWGRGEAFF
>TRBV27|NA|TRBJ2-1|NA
TGTGCCAGCAGCCAATCCCGTACACTTCGGGAGTTCTTC
CASSQSRTLREFF
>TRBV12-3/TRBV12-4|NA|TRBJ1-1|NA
TGTGCCAGCAGTTTAAACCCAAACAGCGCTTTCTTT
CASSLNPNSAFF
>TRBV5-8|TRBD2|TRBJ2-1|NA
TGTGCCAGCAGCTTCGTCCCCGCTAGCGGGGGTGGTGAGCAGTTCTTC
CASSFVPASGGGEQFF
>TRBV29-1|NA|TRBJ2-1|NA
TGCAGCGTTGTGGGGGGAGTGGGGCAGAGCTCCTACAATGAGCAGTTCTTC
CSVVGGVGQSSYNEQFF
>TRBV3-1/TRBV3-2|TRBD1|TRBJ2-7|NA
TGTGCCAGCAGCCAAGAACAGGGGGCCTACGAGCAGTACTTC
CASSQEQGAYEQYF
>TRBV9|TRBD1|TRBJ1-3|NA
TGTGCCAGCAGCGTAGGAGGGACAGCGCTCTCTGGAAACACCATATATTTT
CASSVGGTALSGNTIYF
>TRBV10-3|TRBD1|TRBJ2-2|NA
TGTGCCATCAGTCTGACAGGGGCGCCGAGCACCGGGGAGCTGTTTTTT
CAISLTGAPSTGELFF
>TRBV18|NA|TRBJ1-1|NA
TGTGCCAGCTCACCACCCGGACAAACGCTGAACACTGAAGCTTTCTTT
CASSPPGQTLNTEAFF
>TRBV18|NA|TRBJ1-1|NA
TGTGCCAGCCAGGGCACCACTGAAGCTTTCTTT
CASQGTTEAFF
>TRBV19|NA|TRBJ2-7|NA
TGTGCCAGTAGTATAGGCGGGAATCCCTACGAGCAGTACTTC
CASSIGGNPYEQYF
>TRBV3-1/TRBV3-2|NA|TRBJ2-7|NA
TGTGCCAGCAGCCAAGATCCCTTCTACGAGCAGTACTTC
CASSQDPFYEQYF
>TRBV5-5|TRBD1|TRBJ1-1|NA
TGTGCCAGCAGCCGAACCGGGACAGGGGCCGTGGGCACTGAAGCTTTCTTT
CASSRTGTGAVGTEAFF